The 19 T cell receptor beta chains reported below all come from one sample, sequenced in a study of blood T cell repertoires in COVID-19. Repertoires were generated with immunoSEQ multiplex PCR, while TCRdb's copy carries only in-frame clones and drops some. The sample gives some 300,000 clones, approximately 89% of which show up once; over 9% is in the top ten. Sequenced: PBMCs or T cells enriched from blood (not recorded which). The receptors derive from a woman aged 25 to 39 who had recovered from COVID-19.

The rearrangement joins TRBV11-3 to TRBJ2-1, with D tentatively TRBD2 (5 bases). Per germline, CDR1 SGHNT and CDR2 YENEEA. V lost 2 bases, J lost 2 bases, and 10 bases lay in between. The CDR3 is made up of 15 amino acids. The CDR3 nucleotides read TGTGCCAGCAGCTTACGGGGTGGACCCTACAATGAGCAGTTCTTC. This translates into CASSLRGGPYNEQFF.

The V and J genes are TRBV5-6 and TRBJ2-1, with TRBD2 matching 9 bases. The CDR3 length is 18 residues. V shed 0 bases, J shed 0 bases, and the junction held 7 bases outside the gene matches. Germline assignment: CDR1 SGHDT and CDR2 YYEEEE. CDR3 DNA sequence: TGTGCCAGCAGCTTGGCCCCGACTAGCGGACTCTCCTACAATGAGCAGTTCTTC. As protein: CASSLAPTSGLSYNEQFF.

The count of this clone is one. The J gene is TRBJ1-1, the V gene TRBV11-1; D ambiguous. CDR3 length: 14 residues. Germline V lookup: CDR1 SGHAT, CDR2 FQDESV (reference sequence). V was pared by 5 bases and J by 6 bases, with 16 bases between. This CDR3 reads CASSPPDKNAEAFF. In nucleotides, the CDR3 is TGTGCCAGCAGCCCCCCCGACAAAAACGCTGAAGCTTTCTTT.

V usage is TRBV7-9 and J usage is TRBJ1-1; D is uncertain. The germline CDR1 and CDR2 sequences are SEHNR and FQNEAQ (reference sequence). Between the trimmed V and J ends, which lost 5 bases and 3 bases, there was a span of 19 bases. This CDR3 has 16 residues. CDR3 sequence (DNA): TGTGCCAGCAGCCCTATGGAGGACTGGGTGGACACTGAAGCTTTCTTT. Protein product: CASSPMEDWVDTEAFF.

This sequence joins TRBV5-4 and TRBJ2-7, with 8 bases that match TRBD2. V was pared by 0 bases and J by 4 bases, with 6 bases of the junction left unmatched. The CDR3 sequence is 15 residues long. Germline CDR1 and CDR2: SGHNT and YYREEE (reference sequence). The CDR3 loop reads CASSLGTSGPYEQYF. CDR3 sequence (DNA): TGTGCCAGCAGCTTGGGAACTAGCGGACCATACGAGCAGTACTTC.

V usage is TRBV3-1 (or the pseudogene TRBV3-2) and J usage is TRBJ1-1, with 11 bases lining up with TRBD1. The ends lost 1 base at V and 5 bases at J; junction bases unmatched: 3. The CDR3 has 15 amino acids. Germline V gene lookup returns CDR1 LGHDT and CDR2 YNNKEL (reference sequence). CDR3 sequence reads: CASSQGDRGGTEAFF. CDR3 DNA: TGTGCCAGCAGCCAAGGGGACAGGGGGGGTACTGAAGCTTTCTTT.

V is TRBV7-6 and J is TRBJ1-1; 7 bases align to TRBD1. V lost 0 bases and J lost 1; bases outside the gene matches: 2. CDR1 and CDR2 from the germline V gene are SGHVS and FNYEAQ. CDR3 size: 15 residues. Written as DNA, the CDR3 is TGTGCCAGCAGCTTAGCGGGGACAGCGAACACTGAAGCTTTCTTT. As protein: CASSLAGTANTEAFF.

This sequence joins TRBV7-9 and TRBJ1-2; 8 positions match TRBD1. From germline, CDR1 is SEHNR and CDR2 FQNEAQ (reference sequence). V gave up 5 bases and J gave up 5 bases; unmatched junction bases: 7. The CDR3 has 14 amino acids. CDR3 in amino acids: CASSLQTGVYGYTF. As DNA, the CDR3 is TGTGCCAGCAGCCTACAGACAGGGGTATATGGCTACACCTTC.

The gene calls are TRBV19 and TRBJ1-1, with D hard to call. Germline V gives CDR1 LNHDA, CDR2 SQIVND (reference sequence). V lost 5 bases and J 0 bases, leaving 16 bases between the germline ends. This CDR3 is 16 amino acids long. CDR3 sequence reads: CASSRRDVIVNTEAFF. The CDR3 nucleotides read TGTGCCAGTAGTCGGAGGGATGTGATTGTGAACACTGAAGCTTTCTTT.

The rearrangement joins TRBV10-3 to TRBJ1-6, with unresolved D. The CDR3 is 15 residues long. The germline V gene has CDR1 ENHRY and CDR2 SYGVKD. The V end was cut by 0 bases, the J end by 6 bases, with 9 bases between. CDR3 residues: CAISESKTSNSPLHF. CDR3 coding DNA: TGTGCCATCAGTGAGTCGAAAACATCTAATTCACCCCTCCACTTT.

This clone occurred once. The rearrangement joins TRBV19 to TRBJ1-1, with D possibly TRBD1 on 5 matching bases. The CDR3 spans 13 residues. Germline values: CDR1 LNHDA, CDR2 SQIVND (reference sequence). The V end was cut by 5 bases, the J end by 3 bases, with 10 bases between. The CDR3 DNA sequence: TGTGCCAGTAGTGGTCTAGGGGACACTGAAGCTTTCTTT. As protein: CASSGLGDTEAFF.

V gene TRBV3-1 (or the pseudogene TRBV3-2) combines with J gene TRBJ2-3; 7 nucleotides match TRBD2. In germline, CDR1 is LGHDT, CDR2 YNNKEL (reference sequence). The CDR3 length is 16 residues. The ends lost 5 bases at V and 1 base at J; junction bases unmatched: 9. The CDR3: CASSFVPSGRTDTQYF. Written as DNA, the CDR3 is TGTGCCAGCAGCTTCGTCCCTAGCGGACGCACAGATACGCAGTATTTT.

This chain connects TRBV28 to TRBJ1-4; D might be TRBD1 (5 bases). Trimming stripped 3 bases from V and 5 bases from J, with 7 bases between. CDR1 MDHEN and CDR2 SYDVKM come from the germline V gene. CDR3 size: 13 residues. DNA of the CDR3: TGTGCCAGCAGTTTCGGGGGGAATGAAAAACTGTTTTTT. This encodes CASSFGGNEKLFF.

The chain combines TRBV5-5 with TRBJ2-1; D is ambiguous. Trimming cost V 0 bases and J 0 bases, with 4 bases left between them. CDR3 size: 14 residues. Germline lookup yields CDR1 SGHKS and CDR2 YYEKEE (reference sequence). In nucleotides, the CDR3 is TGTGCCAGCAGCTTGGACAGCTCCTACAATGAGCAGTTCTTC. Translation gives CASSLDSSYNEQFF.

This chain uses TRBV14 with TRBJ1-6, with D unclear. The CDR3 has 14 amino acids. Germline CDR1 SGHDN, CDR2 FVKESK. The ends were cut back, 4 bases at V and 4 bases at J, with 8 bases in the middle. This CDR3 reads CASSLHSYNSPLHF. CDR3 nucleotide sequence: TGTGCCAGCAGCCTCCACTCGTATAATTCACCCCTCCACTTT. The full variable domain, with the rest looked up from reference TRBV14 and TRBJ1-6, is EAGVTQFPSHSVIEKGQTVTLRCDPISGHDNLYWYRRVMGKEIKFLLHFVKESKQDESGMPNNRFLAERTGGTYSTLKVQPAELEDSGVYFCASSLHSYNSPLHFGNGTRLTVT.

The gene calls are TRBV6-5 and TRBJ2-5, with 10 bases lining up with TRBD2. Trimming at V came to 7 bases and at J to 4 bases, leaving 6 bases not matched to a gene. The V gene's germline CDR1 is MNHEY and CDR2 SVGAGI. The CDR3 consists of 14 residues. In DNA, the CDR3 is TGTGCCAGCAAGGCCCTAGCGGGGGTAGAGACCCAGTACTTC. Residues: CASKALAGVETQYF.

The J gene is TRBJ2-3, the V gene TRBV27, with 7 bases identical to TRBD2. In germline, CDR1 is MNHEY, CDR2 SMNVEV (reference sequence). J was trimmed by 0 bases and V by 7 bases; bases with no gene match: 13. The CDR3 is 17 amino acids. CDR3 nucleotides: TGTGCCAGCAACTTCCAGCGGGACCTGACTAGCACAGATACGCAGTATTTT. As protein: CASNFQRDLTSTDTQYF.

The CDR3 region is CASSGLLGSYNEQFF. CDR3 DNA: TGTGCCAGTTCGGGACTACTCGGCTCCTACAATGAGCAGTTCTTC. The chain links TRBV19 to TRBJ2-1, with 7 nucleotides matching TRBD2. Losses at the gene ends were 8 bases for V and 0 bases for J; bases not matched to a gene: 7. There are 15 residues in the CDR3. Germline CDR1 is LNHDA and CDR2 is SQIVND (reference sequence).

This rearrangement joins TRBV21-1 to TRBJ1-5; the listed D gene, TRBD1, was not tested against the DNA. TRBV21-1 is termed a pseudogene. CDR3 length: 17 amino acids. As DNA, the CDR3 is TGTGCCAGCAGCAATAAGAGGTGGGTAGGGGGACCTCAGCCCCAGCATTTT. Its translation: CASSNKRWVGGPQPQHF.